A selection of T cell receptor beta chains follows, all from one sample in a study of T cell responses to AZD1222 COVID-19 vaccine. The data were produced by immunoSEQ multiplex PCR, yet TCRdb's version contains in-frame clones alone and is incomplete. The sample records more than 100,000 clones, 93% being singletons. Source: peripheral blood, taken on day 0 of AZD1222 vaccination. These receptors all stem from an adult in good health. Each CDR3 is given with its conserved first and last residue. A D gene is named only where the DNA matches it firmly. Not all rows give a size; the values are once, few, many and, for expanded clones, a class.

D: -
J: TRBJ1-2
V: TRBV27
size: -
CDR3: CASSLSGLSLGYTF
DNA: TGTGCCAGCAGTTTATCGGGTCTCTCCCTTGGCTACACCTTC

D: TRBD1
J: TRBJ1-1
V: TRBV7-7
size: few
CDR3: CASSSGQDVNTEAFF
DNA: TGTGCCAGCAGCTCCGGACAGGACGTGAACACTGAAGCTTTCTTT

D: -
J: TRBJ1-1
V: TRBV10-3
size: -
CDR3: CAISESWGAGNTEAFF
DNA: TGTGCCATCAGTGAGTCATGGGGGGCTGGGAACACTGAAGCTTTCTTT

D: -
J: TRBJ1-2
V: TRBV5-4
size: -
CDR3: CASSFRGGSTNYGYTF
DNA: TGTGCCAGCAGCTTTCGTGGAGGATCGACAAACTATGGCTACACCTTC

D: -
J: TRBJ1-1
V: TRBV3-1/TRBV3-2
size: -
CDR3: CASSQVRGTEAFF
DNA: TGTGCCAGCAGCCAAGTCCGGGGAACTGAAGCTTTCTTT

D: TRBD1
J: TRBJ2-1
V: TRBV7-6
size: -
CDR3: CASSLGGQVKNEQFF
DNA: TGTGCCAGCAGCTTAGGGGGACAGGTTAAAAATGAGCAGTTCTTC

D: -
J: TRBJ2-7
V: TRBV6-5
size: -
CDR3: CASSYSGASGREQYF
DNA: TGTGCCAGCAGTTACTCCGGAGCGTCGGGGCGCGAGCAGTACTTC

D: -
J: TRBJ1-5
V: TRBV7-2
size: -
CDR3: CASSLNQGNQPQHF
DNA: TGTGCCAGCAGCTTAAATCAGGGAAATCAGCCCCAGCATTTT

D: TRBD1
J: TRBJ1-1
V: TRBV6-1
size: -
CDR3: CASSEQGQGLPEAFF
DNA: TGTGCCAGCAGTGAACAAGGACAGGGGTTGCCTGAAGCTTTCTTT

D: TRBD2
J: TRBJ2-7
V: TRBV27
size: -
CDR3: CASSPGTSSYEQYF
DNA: TGTGCCAGCAGCCCCGGGACTAGCTCCTACGAGCAGTACTTC

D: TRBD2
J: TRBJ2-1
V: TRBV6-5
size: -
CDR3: CASSLGLAGLQFF
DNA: TGTGCCAGCAGTCTTGGACTAGCGGGCCTCCAGTTCTTC

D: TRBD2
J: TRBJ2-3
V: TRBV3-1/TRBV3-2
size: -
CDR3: CASSQVAGTIWDTQYF
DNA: TGTGCCAGCAGCCAAGTAGCGGGGACAATATGGGATACGCAGTATTTT

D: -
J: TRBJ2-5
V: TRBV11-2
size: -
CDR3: CASSSSQGVTQYF
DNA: TGTGCCAGCAGCAGCTCCCAGGGAGTGACCCAGTACTTC

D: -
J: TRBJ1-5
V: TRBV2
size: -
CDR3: CASSSWTSDQPQHF
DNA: TGTGCCAGCAGTTCCTGGACAAGTGATCAGCCCCAGCATTTT

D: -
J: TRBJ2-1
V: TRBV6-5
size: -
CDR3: CASTTQFPSYNEQFF
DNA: TGTGCCAGCACGACCCAGTTCCCCTCCTACAATGAGCAGTTCTTC

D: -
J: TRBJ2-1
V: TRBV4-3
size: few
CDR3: CASSQGGMDREQFF
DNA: TGCGCCAGCAGCCAAGGGGGGATGGACCGAGAGCAGTTCTTC

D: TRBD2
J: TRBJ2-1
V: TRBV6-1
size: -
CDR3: CASSEALAGGHNEQFF
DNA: TGTGCCAGCAGTGAAGCGCTAGCGGGGGGGCACAATGAGCAGTTCTTC

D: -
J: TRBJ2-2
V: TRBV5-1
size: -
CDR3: CASSLGTMGFTGELFF
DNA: TGCGCCAGCAGCTTGGGTACTATGGGGTTCACCGGGGAGCTGTTTTTT

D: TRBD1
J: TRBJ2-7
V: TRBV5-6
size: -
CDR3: CASSSYLGQGGDYEQYF
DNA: TGTGCCAGCAGCAGCTACCTAGGACAGGGAGGAGACTACGAGCAGTACTTC

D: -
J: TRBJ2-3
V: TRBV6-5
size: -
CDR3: CASSYGSSTDTQYF
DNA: TGTGCCAGCAGTTACGGGAGTAGTACAGATACGCAGTATTTT

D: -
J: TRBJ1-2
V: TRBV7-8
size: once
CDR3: CASSLGLGKFTF
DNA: TGTGCCAGCAGCTTAGGTTTAGGCAAATTCACCTTC

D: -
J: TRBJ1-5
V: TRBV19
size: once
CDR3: CASSRDTNQPQHF
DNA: TGTGCCAGTAGTAGGGACACAAATCAGCCCCAGCATTTT

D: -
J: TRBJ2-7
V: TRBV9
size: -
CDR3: CASSVGEAYEQYF
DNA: TGTGCCAGCAGCGTAGGGGAGGCCTACGAGCAGTACTTC

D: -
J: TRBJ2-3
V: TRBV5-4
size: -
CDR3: CASSLVAGADTQYF
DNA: TGTGCCAGCAGCTTGGTTGCGGGTGCAGATACGCAGTATTTT

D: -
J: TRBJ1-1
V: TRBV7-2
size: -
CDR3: CASTSTGGNTEAFF
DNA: TGTGCCAGCACCTCCACGGGGGGGAACACTGAAGCTTTCTTT

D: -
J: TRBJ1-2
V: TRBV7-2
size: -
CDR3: CASSPAGPNYGYTF
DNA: TGTGCCAGCAGCCCCGCAGGGCCTAACTATGGCTACACCTTC

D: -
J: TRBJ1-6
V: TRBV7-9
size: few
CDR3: CASSLDNSPLHF
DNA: TGTGCCAGCAGCTTGGATAATTCACCCCTCCACTTT

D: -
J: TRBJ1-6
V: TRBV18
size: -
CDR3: CASSPKTGGNSPLHF
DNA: TGTGCCAGCTCCCCGAAAACCGGGGGAAATTCACCCCTCCACTTT

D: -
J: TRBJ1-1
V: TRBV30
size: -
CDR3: CAWSVPLRPRGGRRFF
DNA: TGTGCCTGGAGTGTCCCGCTTAGGCCGCGGGGGGGAAGGCGGTTCTTT

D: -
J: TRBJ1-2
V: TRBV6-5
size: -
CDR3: CASSVDRNYGYTF
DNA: TGTGCCAGCAGCGTAGACAGAAACTATGGCTACACCTTC

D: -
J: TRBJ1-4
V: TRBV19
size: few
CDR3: CASSFGQTTNEKLFF
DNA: TGTGCCAGTAGTTTTGGACAGACAACTAATGAAAAACTGTTTTTT

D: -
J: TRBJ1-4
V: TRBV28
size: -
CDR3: CASSLAGHLEKLFF
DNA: TGTGCCAGCAGTTTGGCCGGCCACCTCGAAAAACTGTTTTTT

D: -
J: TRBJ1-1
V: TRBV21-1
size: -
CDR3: CASSKEGSAFF
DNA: TGTGCCAGCAGCAAAGAGGGGTCGGCTTTCTTT

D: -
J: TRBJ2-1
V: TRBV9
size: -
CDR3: CASSEGSYEEQFF
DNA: TGTGCCAGCAGCGAGGGGAGCTACGAGGAGCAGTTCTTC

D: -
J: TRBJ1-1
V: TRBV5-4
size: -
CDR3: CASSFDLDTEAFF
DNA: TGTGCCAGCAGCTTTGACTTGGACACTGAAGCTTTCTTT

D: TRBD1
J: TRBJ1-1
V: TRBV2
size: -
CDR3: CASSELTGANTEAFF
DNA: TGTGCCAGCAGTGAACTAACAGGGGCGAACACTGAAGCTTTCTTT

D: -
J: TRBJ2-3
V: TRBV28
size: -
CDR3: CASSLGEGRTDTQYF
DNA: TGTGCCAGCAGCCTAGGGGAAGGGAGAACAGATACGCAGTATTTT

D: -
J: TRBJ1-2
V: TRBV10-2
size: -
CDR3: CASSEQGDYGYTF
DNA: TGCGCCAGCAGTGAACAGGGAGACTATGGCTACACCTTC

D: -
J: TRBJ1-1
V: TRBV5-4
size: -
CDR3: CASSPPGTQSEVWAFF
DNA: TGTGCCAGCAGCCCACCCGGGACCCAAAGCGAGGTGTGGGCTTTCTTT

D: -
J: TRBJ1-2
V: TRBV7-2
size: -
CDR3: CASSSPGVPRYGYTF
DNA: TGTGCCAGCAGCTCCCCAGGGGTTCCCCGCTATGGCTACACCTTC

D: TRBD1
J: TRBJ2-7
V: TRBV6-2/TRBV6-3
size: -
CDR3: CASSYGTGEQYF
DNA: TGTGCCAGCAGTTACGGGACAGGCGAGCAGTACTTC

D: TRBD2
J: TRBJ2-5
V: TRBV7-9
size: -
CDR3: CASSPLPGRGRETQYF
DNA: TGTGCCAGCAGCCCATTACCCGGGAGGGGTCGAGAGACCCAGTACTTC

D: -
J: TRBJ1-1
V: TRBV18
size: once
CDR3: CASSPPSRALEAFF
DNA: TGTGCCAGCTCACCACCGAGCAGGGCCTTGGAAGCTTTCTTT

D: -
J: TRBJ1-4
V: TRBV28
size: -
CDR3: CASSLEMRGVNEKLFF
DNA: TGTGCCAGCAGTCTCGAGATGCGGGGCGTTAATGAAAAACTGTTTTTT

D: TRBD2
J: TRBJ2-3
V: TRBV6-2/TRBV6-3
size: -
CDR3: CASSRLAGGVLGYSDTQYF
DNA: TGTGCCAGCAGTAGACTAGCGGGAGGGGTCCTGGGCTATTCAGATACGCAGTATTTT

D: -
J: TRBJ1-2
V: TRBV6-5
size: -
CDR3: CASTSLYYGYTF
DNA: TGTGCCAGCACTAGTCTCTACTATGGCTACACCTTC

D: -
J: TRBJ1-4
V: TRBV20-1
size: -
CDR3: CSARGVEKLFF
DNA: TGCAGTGCTAGAGGTGTTGAAAAACTGTTTTTT

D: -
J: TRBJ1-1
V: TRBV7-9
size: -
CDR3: CASSSTQNTEAFF
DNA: TGTGCCAGCAGTTCTACGCAGAACACTGAAGCTTTCTTT

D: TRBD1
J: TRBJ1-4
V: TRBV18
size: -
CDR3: CASSPDRGAGEKLFF
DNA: TGTGCCAGCTCACCTGACAGGGGCGCGGGTGAAAAACTGTTTTTT

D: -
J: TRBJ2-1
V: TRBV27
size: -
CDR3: CASSRFNNEQFF
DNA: TGTGCCAGCAGTCGATTTAACAATGAGCAGTTCTTC

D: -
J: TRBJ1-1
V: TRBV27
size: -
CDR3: CASSFRAGEAFF
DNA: TGTGCCAGCAGTTTCCGGGCGGGTGAAGCTTTCTTT

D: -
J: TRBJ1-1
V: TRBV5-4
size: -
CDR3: CASSLEEGTEAFF
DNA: TGTGCCAGCAGCTTGGAGGAGGGGACTGAAGCTTTCTTT

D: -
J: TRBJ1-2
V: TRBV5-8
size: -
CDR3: CASSLDGVGYTF
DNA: TGTGCCAGCAGCTTGGATGGGGTCGGCTACACCTTC

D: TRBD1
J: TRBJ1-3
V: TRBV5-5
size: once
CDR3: CASSFRQGQGTIYF
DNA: TGTGCCAGCAGCTTTAGACAGGGCCAAGGCACCATATATTTT

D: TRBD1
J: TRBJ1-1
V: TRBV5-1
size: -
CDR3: CASSLGTGTEAFF
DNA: TGCGCCAGCAGCTTGGGGACAGGCACTGAAGCTTTCTTT